The 30 T cell receptor beta chains below come from one sample, sequenced in a study of CD8+CD57+ T cells in acquired aplastic anemia. According to the study, genomic DNA was the template for TCR beta VDJ and CDR3 profiling. TCRdb analysed the reads with MiXCR anew, one entry per CDR3 protein. The sample contains 150,000 to 200,000 distinct CDR3 sequences, roughly 64% of which appear only once. Sequencing used sorted CD4+, CD8+, or CD8+CD57+ T cells (not recorded which) from PBMCs. These receptors were obtained from a human donor with severe aplastic anemia or a healthy control (not recorded which).

The chain joins TRBV9 to TRBJ2-7, with a tentative D call TRBD2 (6 bases). This CDR3 comprises 12 residues. CDR1 and CDR2 from the germline V gene are SGDLS and YYNGEE. Trimming removed 4 bases at V and 6 bases at J, with 11 bases between. This CDR3 reads CASSPPRGEQYF. The DNA of the CDR3 is TGTGCCAGCAGCCCCCCGCGGGGCGAGCAGTACTTC.

The J gene is TRBJ2-7, the V gene TRBV2, with 9 bases lining up with TRBD1. Germline V gene sequence: CDR1 SNHLY, CDR2 FYNNEI. The CDR3 loop spans 13 amino acids. The trim removed 1 base at V and 6 bases at J, leaving 1 base unmatched. Here the CDR3 reads CASSEGQGVEQYF. The CDR3 DNA is TGTGCCAGCAGTGAAGGACAGGGGGTCGAGCAGTACTTC.

In this sample, this clonotype turned up once. V usage is TRBV20-1 and J usage is TRBJ1-6; D is uncertain. CDR1 is DFQATT and CDR2 is SNEGSKA in the germline V gene (reference sequence). CDR3 length: 14 amino acids. V was shortened by 0 bases and J by 4 bases, with 7 bases between the two germline ends. CDR3 nucleotide sequence: TGCAGTGCTAGAGAGCAGCCTTATAATTCACCCCTCCACTTT. It translates to CSAREQPYNSPLHF.

The chain has TRBV7-9 and TRBJ2-5; D remains unclear. The V end was cut by 8 bases, the J end by 5 bases, with 9 bases between. This CDR3 has 11 amino acids. Germline assignment: CDR1 SEHNR and CDR2 FQNEAQ (reference sequence). Written as DNA, the CDR3 is TGTGCCAGCCGAAAGAGGGAGACCCAGTACTTC. It translates to CASRKRETQYF.

In its sample, this clonotype was seen many times. CDR3 sequence: CSVPGASGTGELFF. The CDR3, as DNA: TGCAGCGTGCCGGGGGCTAGCGGGACCGGGGAGCTGTTTTTT. The chain is built from TRBV29-1 and TRBJ2-2; 8 bases match TRBD2. J was trimmed by 5 bases and V by 6 bases; bases with no gene match: 8. Per germline, CDR1 SQVTM and CDR2 ANQGSEA. CDR3 size: 14 residues.

V is TRBV7-9 and J is TRBJ2-5, with D tentatively TRBD1 (6 bases). The germline V gene encodes CDR1 SEHNR and CDR2 FQNEAQ (reference sequence). The CDR3 has 16 amino acids. With 5 bases removed from V and 7 bases from J, the gap between germline ends came to 23 bases. CDR3 nucleotides: TGTGCCAGCAGCCCTGGGGACATTGGGGGATTGGGGACCCAGTACTTC. It specifies CASSPGDIGGLGTQYF. Combining the CDR3 with reference TRBV7-9 and TRBJ2-5 gives the whole variable domain DTGVSQNPRHKITKRGQNVTFRCDPISEHNRLYWYRQTLGQGPEFLTYFQNEAQLEKSRLLSDRFSAERPKGSFSTLEIQRTEQGDSAMYLCASSPGDIGGLGTQYFGPGTRLLVL.

Only one count was recorded for this clonotype. The junction shows a germline mismatch at one end, possibly a read error. The chain couples TRBV11-2 to TRBJ2-2; TRBD2 agrees at 10 bases. Germline V gives CDR1 SGHAT, CDR2 FQNNGV. The CDR3 runs to 15 residues. Written as DNA, the CDR3 is TGTGCCAGCCGCTTAGCGGGAGGTCGCACCGGGGAGCTGTTTTTT. This encodes CASRLAGGRTGELFF.

V is TRBV7-8 and J is TRBJ1-2, with unresolved D. CDR3 length equals 13 residues. The germline gives CDR1 SGHVS, CDR2 FQNEAQ. Trimming left V 3 bases short and J 0 bases short, with 5 bases between. CDR3 region: CASSLDANYGYTF. The CDR3 DNA is TGTGCCAGCAGCTTGGATGCTAACTATGGCTACACCTTC.

This clonotype was counted at least ten times. J is TRBJ1-6 and V is TRBV28; D remains ambiguous. Germline CDR1 and CDR2: MDHEN and SYDVKM. CDR3 length: 14 amino acids. V lost 8 bases and J 4 bases, leaving 12 bases between the germline ends. CDR3 bases: TGTGCCAGCGGACCAACTTCATATAATTCACCCCTCCACTTT. Its protein product is CASGPTSYNSPLHF.

The count of this clonotype is one. This chain connects TRBV7-9 to TRBJ1-6; D remains unclear. V lost 5 bases and J lost 9, with 14 bases in between. This CDR3 has 14 residues. Germline assignment: CDR1 SEHNR and CDR2 FQNEAQ (reference sequence). CDR3 amino acids: CASSPMQEGSPLHF. The DNA for the CDR3 is TGTGCCAGCAGCCCCATGCAGGAAGGTTCACCCCTCCACTTT.

Many counts were recorded for this clonotype. The J gene is TRBJ1-5, the V gene TRBV2; no clear D. The CDR3 runs 16 residues. Germline CDR1 reads SNHLY; CDR2 reads FYNNEI. The V gene lost 0 bases and the J gene lost 7 bases, with 16 bases spanning the gap. The CDR3 loop is CASSEAKVWSEQPQHF. DNA for the CDR3: TGTGCCAGCAGTGAAGCGAAGGTCTGGTCCGAACAGCCCCAGCATTTT. Filled out from reference TRBV2 and TRBJ1-5, the complete variable domain reads EPEVTQTPSHQVTQMGQEVILRCVPISNHLYFYWYRQILGQKVEFLVSFYNNEISEKSEIFDDQFSVERPDGSNFTLKIRSTKLEDSAMYFCASSEAKVWSEQPQHFGDGTRLSIL.

In its sample, this clonotype was seen once. The chain carries TRBV7-9 and TRBJ2-2, with D uncertain. V shed 2 bases and J shed 6 bases, with 13 bases lying between them. This CDR3 contains 15 residues. Germline loops: CDR1 SEHNR, CDR2 FQNEAQ (reference sequence). CDR3 protein: CASSLTTVGSGELFF. The DNA of the CDR3 is TGTGCCAGCAGCTTAACGACTGTGGGATCCGGGGAGCTGTTTTTT. Drawing the rest from reference TRBV7-9 and TRBJ2-2, the complete variable domain is DTGVSQNPRHKITKRGQNVTFRCDPISEHNRLYWYRQTLGQGPEFLTYFQNEAQLEKSRLLSDRFSAERPKGSFSTLEIQRTEQGDSAMYLCASSLTTVGSGELFFGEGSRLTVL.

Concerning this clonotype: A much more abundant neighbour one base away suggests this may be a read error. This chain links TRBV4-2 with TRBJ1-2; 7 bases fit TRBD1. Per the germline V gene, CDR1 is LGHNA and CDR2 is YNFKEQ. The CDR3 consists of 18 residues. The junction had 12 bases not matched to a gene; V was cut back by 2 bases and J by 0 bases. CDR3 coding DNA: TGTGCCAGCAGCCAAATTAACCGGGACAGCGATTCTAACTATGGCTACACCTTC. Translation: CASSQINRDSDSNYGYTF.

This clonotype has a handful of counts. One end of the junction does not line up with germline, which may come from a read error. The gene calls are TRBV20-1 and TRBJ2-6, with 8 bases fitting TRBD1. CDR1 is DFQATT, CDR2 SNEGSKA, per germline (reference sequence). The CDR3 loop spans 15 amino acids. CDR3 region: CSARGTGTLGSTEAF. The DNA of the CDR3 is TGCAGTGCTAGGGGGACAGGAACGCTGGGGAGCACTGAAGCTTTC.

In its sample, this clonotype was seen many times. CDR3 nucleotides: TGTGCCAGCAGCTTAGCGGTACGGGGGGCCGCCTCCTACAATGAGCAGTTCTTC. It is translated as CASSLAVRGAASYNEQFF. V gene TRBV7-6 combines with J gene TRBJ2-1, with D tentatively TRBD2 (7 bases). The germline V gene has CDR1 SGHVS and CDR2 FNYEAQ. V lost 0 bases, J lost 0 bases, and 15 bases lay in between. CDR3 length: 18 residues. Using reference TRBV7-6 and TRBJ2-1 for the parts outside the CDR3, the full variable domain is GAGVSQSPRYKVTKRGQDVALRCDPISGHVSLYWYRQALGQGPEFLTYFNYEAQQDKSGLPNDRFSAERPEGSISTLTIQRTEQRDSAMYRCASSLAVRGAASYNEQFFGPGTRLTVL.

The chain joins TRBV7-9 to TRBJ1-6, with TRBD1 matching 8 bases. This CDR3 contains 15 residues. V lost 5 bases to trimming and J lost 7 bases; unmatched junction nucleotides: 7. The V gene's germline CDR1 is SEHNR and CDR2 FQNEAQ (reference sequence). The CDR3: CASSPTGGENSPLHF. CDR3 nucleotides: TGTGCCAGCAGCCCAACAGGGGGGGAAAATTCACCCCTCCACTTT.

This clonotype has only a few counts. J is TRBJ1-4 and V is TRBV7-9; tentative D call: TRBD1 (5 bases). The CDR3 is made up of 16 amino acids. Germline-derived CDR1 and CDR2 are SEHNR and FQNEAQ (reference sequence). Trimming stripped 5 bases from V and 8 bases from J, with 21 bases between. The CDR3 DNA is TGTGCCAGCAGCCAAGACGCGGAAGGGGAGGGAGAAAAACTGTTTTTT. Translating gives CASSQDAEGEGEKLFF. The complete variable domain, with remaining parts taken from reference TRBV7-9 and TRBJ1-4, reads DTGVSQNPRHKITKRGQNVTFRCDPISEHNRLYWYRQTLGQGPEFLTYFQNEAQLEKSRLLSDRFSAERPKGSFSTLEIQRTEQGDSAMYLCASSQDAEGEGEKLFFGSGTQLSVL.

The chain uses TRBV14 and TRBJ2-7; a weak D match, TRBD2 (6 bases). This CDR3 has 14 residues. Trimming removed 4 bases at V and 0 bases at J, with 10 bases between. Germline CDR1 is SGHDN and CDR2 is FVKESK. The CDR3 DNA sequence: TGTGCCAGCAGCCGAATCGGGAGCTCCTACGAGCAGTACTTC. This codes for CASSRIGSSYEQYF.

This chain joins TRBV7-9 and TRBJ1-1; D is unclear. Per the germline V gene, CDR1 is SEHNR and CDR2 is FQNEAQ (reference sequence). V was shortened by 5 bases and J by 2 bases, with 6 bases between the two germline ends. The CDR3 spans 12 residues. The CDR3 here is CASSPTNTEAFF. CDR3 DNA sequence: TGTGCCAGCAGCCCCACCAACACTGAAGCTTTCTTT. Drawing the rest from reference TRBV7-9 and TRBJ1-1, the complete variable domain is DTGVSQNPRHKITKRGQNVTFRCDPISEHNRLYWYRQTLGQGPEFLTYFQNEAQLEKSRLLSDRFSAERPKGSFSTLEIQRTEQGDSAMYLCASSPTNTEAFFGQGTRLTVV.

The chain recombines TRBV5-1 with TRBJ2-3; perhaps TRBD1 as D (6 bases). CDR1 and CDR2 (germline): SGHRS, YFSETQ. The V end lost 0 bases, the J end lost 2 bases, and 13 bases lay between the germline ends. The CDR3 consists of 16 residues. The CDR3 DNA is TGCGCCAGCAGCTTGGGGGACACCCTCCCCACAGATACGCAGTATTTT. Its protein is CASSLGDTLPTDTQYF.

This sequence joins TRBV7-4 and TRBJ2-2, with D perhaps matching TRBD1 or TRBD2 (6 bases each). The germline V and J ends were trimmed by 8 bases and 4 bases, with 17 bases remaining between them. Per the germline V gene, CDR1 is SGHVT and CDR2 is SQSDAQ. This CDR3 region has 15 residues. In DNA, the CDR3 is TGTGCCAGCCCCCGGGGGCTAGTTGTCACCGGGGAGCTGTTTTTT. Protein product: CASPRGLVVTGELFF.

Concerning this clonotype: It is likely a read error, because the conserved phenylalanine at the end of the CDR3 is missing. The chain joins TRBV20-1 to TRBJ2-7; either TRBD1 or TRBD2 may supply D (5 bases each). The CDR3 spans 14 residues. Germline loops: CDR1 DFQATT, CDR2 SNEGSKA (reference sequence). V lost 3 bases, J lost 3 bases, and 15 bases lay in between. Here the CDR3 reads CSARGLEGIYEQYL. In DNA, the CDR3 is TGCAGTGCTAGGGGGCTAGAGGGGATCTACGAGCAGTACCTC.

V gene TRBV7-3 combines with J gene TRBJ2-5, with TRBD1 matching over 9 bases. The V and J ends lost 6 bases and 4 bases, in that order; junction bases with no gene match: 9. CDR1 is SGHTA, CDR2 FQGTGA, per germline. The CDR3 spans 15 residues. In nucleotides, the CDR3 is TGTGCCAGCAGTAAGGGGACAGGGAAGGGAGAGACCCAGTACTTC. Its translation is CASSKGTGKGETQYF.

V is TRBV20-1 and J is TRBJ2-2; 9 nucleotides agree with TRBD2. J lost 7 bases, V lost 5 bases, and 5 bases had no gene match. This CDR3 has 13 amino acids. The germline gives CDR1 DFQATT, CDR2 SNEGSKA (reference sequence). The CDR3 region is CSALAGWGGELFF. CDR3 in DNA: TGCAGTGCTCTAGCGGGATGGGGCGGGGAGCTGTTTTTT.

This clonotype was detected ten times or more. This sequence joins TRBV13 and TRBJ2-5; 7 nucleotides align to TRBD2. This CDR3 region has 16 residues. Germline loops: CDR1 PRHDT, CDR2 FYEKMQ (reference sequence). The ends lost 4 bases at V and 2 bases at J; junction bases unmatched: 10. CDR3 in amino acids: CASSYRLADIQETQYF. CDR3 coding DNA: TGTGCCAGCAGCTACAGACTAGCAGATATTCAAGAGACCCAGTACTTC.

The sample holds a few counts of this clonotype. This CDR3 is CASNGQKGEFGISPLHF. The CDR3 DNA reads as TGTGCCAGCAACGGACAGAAGGGGGAATTTGGAATTTCACCCCTCCACTTT. The rearrangement links TRBV7-9 to TRBJ1-6; possible D gene TRBD1, 6 bases. Trimming took 7 bases from V and 9 from J, leaving 25 bases between them. This CDR3 is 17 amino acids long. Germline V gene data show CDR1 as SEHNR and CDR2 as FQNEAQ (reference sequence).

This chain connects TRBV13 to TRBJ2-5; D not certain. Trimming shortened V by 0 bases and J by 5 bases, and 10 bases separated the two germline ends. The CDR3 sequence is 14 residues long. Germline-derived CDR1 and CDR2 are PRHDT and FYEKMQ (reference sequence). This CDR3 reads CASSLGAGGETQYF. Here the CDR3 DNA reads TGTGCCAGCAGCTTAGGGGCAGGTGGGGAGACCCAGTACTTC.

The sample holds many counts of this clonotype. The chain links TRBV6-5 to TRBJ2-7, with a possible D match to TRBD1 (5 bases). The CDR3 loop spans 15 amino acids. Trimming stripped 2 bases from V and 0 bases from J, with 11 bases between. CDR1 and CDR2 (germline): MNHEY, SVGAGI. CDR3 in DNA: TGTGCCAGCAGTTACACGCAGGGATACTCCTACGAGCAGTACTTC. Amino acids: CASSYTQGYSYEQYF.

This clonotype was seen a few times. A much bigger clone sits one base away, suggesting this may be a read error. The chain joins TRBV4-3 to TRBJ1-2; D uncertain. From germline, CDR1 is LGHNA and CDR2 YSLEER. The CDR3 consists of 12 residues. The CDR3 region is CTSSLGGNGYTF. The CDR3 DNA reads as TGCACCAGCAGCCTAGGAGGGAATGGCTACACCTTC.

The chain joins TRBV12-3 or TRBV12-4 to TRBJ1-1; possibly TRBD1 for D (6 bases). The ends were cut back, 0 bases at V and 4 bases at J, with 12 bases in the middle. The CDR3 is 15 amino acids. CDR3 sequence: CASSLAQGLGTEAFF. For the CDR3, the DNA is TGTGCCAGCAGTTTAGCGCAGGGGCTGGGCACTGAAGCTTTCTTT.